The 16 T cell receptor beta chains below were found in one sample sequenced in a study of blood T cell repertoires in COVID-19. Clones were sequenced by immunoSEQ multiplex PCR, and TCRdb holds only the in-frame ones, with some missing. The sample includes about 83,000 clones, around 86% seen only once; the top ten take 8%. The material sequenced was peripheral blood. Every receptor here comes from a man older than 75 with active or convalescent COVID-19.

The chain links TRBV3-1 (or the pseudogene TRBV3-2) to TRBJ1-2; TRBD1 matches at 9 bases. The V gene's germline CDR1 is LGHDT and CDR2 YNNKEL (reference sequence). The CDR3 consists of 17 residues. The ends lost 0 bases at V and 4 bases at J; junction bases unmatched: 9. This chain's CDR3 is CASSQDLDRGRSYGYTF. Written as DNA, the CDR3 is TGTGCCAGCAGCCAAGACTTGGACAGGGGTCGCAGCTATGGCTACACCTTC.

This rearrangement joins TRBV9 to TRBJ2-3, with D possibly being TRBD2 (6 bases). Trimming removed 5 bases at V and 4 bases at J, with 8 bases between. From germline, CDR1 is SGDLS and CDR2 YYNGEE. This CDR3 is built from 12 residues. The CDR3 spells CASSSGADTQYF. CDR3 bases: TGTGCCAGCAGTTCGGGGGCAGATACGCAGTATTTT.

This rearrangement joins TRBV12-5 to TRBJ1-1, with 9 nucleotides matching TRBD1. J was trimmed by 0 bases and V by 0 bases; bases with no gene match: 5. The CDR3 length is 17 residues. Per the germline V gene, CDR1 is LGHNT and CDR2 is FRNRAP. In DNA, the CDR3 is TGTGCTAGTGGTTTGGTCCTAGGGACAGGGATGAACACTGAAGCTTTCTTT. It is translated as CASGLVLGTGMNTEAFF.

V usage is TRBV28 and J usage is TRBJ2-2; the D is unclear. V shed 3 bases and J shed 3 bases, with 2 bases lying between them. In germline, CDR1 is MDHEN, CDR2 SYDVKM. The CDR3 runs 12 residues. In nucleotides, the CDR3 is TGTGCCAGCAGTTTCTACACCGGGGAGCTGTTTTTT. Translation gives CASSFYTGELFF.

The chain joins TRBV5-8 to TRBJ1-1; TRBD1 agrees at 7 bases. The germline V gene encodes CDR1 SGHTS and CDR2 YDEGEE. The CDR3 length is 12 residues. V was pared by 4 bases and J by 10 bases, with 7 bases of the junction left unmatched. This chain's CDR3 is CASSRTGKGAFF. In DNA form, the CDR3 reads TGTGCCAGCAGCCGGACAGGAAAAGGAGCTTTCTTT.

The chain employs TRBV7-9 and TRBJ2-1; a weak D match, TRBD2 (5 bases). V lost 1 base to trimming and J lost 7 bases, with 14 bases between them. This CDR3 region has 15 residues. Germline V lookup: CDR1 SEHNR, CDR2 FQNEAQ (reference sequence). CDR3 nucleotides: TGTGCCAGCAGCTTAGGTTCGGGGATATTGAATGAGCAGTTCTTC. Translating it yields CASSLGSGILNEQFF.

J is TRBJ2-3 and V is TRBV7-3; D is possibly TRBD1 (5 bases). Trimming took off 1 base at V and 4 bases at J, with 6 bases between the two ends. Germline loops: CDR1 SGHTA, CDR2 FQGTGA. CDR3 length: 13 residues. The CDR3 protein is CASSLMGPDTQYF. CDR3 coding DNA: TGTGCCAGCAGCTTAATGGGGCCAGATACGCAGTATTTT.

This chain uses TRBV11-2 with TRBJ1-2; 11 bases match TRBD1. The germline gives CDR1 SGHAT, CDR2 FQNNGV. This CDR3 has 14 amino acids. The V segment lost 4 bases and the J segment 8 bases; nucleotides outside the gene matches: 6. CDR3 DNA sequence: TGTGCCAGCAGCTCGGACAGGGGGCGGCTCGGCTACACCTTC. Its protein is CASSSDRGRLGYTF.

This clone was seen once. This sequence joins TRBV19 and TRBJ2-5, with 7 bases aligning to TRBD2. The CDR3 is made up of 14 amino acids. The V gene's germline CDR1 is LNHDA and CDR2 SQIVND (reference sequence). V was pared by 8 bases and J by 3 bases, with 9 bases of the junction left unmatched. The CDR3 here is CASAPRGTEETQYF. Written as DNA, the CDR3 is TGTGCCAGTGCCCCGCGGGGGACGGAAGAGACCCAGTACTTC.

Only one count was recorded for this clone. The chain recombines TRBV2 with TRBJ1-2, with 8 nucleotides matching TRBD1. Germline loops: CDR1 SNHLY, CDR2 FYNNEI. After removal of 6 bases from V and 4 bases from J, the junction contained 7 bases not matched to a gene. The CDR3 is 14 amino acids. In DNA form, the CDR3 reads TGTGCCAGCAGACCGGACAGGGCCGGCTATGGCTACACCTTC. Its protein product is CASRPDRAGYGYTF.

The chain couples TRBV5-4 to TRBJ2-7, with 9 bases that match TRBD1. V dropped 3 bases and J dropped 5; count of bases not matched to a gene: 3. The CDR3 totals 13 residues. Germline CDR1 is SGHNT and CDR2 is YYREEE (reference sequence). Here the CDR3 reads CASSWGQGNEQYV. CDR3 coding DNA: TGTGCCAGCAGCTGGGGACAGGGTAACGAGCAGTACGTC.

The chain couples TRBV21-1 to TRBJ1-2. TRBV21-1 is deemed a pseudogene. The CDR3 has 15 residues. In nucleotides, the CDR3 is TGTGCCAGCAGCTCCCGCGCGGGAGTTGGCTATGGCTACACCTTC. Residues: CASSSRAGVGYGYTF.

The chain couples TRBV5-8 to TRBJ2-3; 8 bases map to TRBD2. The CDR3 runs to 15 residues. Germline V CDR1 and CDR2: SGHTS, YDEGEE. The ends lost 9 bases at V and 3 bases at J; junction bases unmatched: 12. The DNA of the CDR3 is TGTGCCACCCCCCCAAGGACTAGCCGGACAGATACGCAGTATTTT. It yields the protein CATPPRTSRTDTQYF.

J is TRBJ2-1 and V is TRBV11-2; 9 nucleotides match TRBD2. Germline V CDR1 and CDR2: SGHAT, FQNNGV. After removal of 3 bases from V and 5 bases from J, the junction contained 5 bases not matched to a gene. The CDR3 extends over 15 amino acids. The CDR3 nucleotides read TGTGCCAGCAGCTTTATACAGCGGGGGGACAATGAGCAGTTCTTC. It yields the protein CASSFIQRGDNEQFF. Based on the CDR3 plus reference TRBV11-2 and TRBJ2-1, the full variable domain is EAGVAQSPRYKIIEKRQSVAFWCNPISGHATLYWYQQILGQGPKLLIQFQNNGVVDDSQLPKDRFSAERLKGVDSTLKIQPAKLEDSAVYLCASSFIQRGDNEQFFGPGTRLTVL.

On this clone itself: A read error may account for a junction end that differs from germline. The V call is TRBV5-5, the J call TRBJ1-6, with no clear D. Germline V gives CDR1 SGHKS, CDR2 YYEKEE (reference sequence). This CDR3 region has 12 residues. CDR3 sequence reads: CASSLGDYPRYF. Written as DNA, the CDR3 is TGTGCCAGCAGCTTGGGTGATTACCCGCGGTACTTT.

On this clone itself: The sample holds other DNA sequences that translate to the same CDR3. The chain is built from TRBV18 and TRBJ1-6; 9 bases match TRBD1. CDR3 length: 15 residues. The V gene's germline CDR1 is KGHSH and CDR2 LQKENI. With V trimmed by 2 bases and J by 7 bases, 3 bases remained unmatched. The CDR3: CASSPSGTGNSPLHF. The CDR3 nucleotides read TGTGCCAGCTCACCATCCGGGACAGGGAATTCACCCCTCCACTTT. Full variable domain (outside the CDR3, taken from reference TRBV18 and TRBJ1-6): NAGVMQNPRHLVRRRGQEARLRCSPMKGHSHVYWYRQLPEEGLKFMVYLQKENIIDESGMPKERFSAEFPKEGPSILRIQQVVRGDSAAYFCASSPSGTGNSPLHFGNGTRLTVT.